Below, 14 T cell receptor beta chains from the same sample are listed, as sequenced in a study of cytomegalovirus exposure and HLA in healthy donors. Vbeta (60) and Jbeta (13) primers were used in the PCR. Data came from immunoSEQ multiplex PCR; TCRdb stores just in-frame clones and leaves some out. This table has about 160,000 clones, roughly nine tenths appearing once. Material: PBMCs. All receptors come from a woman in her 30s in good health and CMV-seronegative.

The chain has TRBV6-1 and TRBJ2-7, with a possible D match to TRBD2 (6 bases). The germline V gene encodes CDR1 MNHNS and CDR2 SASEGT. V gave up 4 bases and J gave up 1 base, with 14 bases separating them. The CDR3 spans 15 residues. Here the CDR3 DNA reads TGTGCCAGCAGTGTATTAGCGGACCTATCCTACGAGCAGTACTTC. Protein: CASSVLADLSYEQYF.

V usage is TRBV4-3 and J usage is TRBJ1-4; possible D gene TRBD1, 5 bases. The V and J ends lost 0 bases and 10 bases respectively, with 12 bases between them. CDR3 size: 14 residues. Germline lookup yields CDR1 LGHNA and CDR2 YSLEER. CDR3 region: CASSQDNQGGKLFF. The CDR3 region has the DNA TGCGCCAGCAGCCAAGACAACCAGGGAGGAAAACTGTTTTTT.

CDR3 amino acids: CASSSRGGNQPQHF. In nucleotides, the CDR3 is TGTGCCAGCAGCTCGCGGGGGGGCAATCAGCCCCAGCATTTT. This chain joins TRBV7-2 and TRBJ1-5; possible D gene TRBD1, 5 bases. The CDR3 has 14 residues. Trimming pared 4 bases from V and 2 bases from J, leaving 9 bases between. Germline V gives CDR1 SGHTA, CDR2 FQGNSA.

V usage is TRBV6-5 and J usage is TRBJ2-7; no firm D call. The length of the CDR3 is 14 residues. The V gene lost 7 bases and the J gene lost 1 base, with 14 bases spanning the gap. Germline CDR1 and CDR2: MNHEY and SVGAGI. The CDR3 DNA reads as TGTGCCAGCACCAGACCGGGTTCGTCCTACGAGCAGTACTTC. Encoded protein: CASTRPGSSYEQYF.

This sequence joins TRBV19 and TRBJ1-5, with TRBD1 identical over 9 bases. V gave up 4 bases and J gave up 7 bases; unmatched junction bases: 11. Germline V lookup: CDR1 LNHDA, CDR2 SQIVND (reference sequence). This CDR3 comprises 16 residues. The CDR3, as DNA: TGTGCCAGTAGTAACCCCCGGGGACAGGGTGGACAGCCCCAGCATTTT. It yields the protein CASSNPRGQGGQPQHF.

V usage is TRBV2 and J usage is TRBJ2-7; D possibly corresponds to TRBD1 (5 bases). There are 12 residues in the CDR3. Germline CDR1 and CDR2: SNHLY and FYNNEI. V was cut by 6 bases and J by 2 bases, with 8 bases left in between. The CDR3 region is CASSREPYEQYF. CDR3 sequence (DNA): TGTGCCAGCAGCAGGGAACCCTACGAGCAGTACTTC.

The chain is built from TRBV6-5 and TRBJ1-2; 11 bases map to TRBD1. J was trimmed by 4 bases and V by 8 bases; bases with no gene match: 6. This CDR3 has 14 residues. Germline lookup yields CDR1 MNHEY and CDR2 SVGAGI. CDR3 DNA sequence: TGTGCCAGCTCCGGACAGGGGGCACTCTATGGCTACACCTTC. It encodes CASSGQGALYGYTF.

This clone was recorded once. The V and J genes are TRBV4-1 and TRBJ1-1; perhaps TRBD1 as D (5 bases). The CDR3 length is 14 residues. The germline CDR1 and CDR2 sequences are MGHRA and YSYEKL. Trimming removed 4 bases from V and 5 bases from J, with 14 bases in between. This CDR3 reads CASSLIGGGTEAFF. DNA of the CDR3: TGCGCCAGCAGCCTTATAGGCGGGGGTACTGAAGCTTTCTTT.

The CDR3 sequence: CASSPAGLAGGIGTDTQYF. CDR3 sequence (DNA): TGTGCCAGCAGCCCCGCTGGACTAGCGGGAGGAATTGGCACAGATACGCAGTATTTT. The chain employs TRBV7-3 and TRBJ2-3; 14 bases map to TRBD2. The CDR3 covers 19 residues. The germline V gene encodes CDR1 SGHTA and CDR2 FQGTGA. J gave up 1 base and V 5 bases, and 11 bases lay outside the gene matches.

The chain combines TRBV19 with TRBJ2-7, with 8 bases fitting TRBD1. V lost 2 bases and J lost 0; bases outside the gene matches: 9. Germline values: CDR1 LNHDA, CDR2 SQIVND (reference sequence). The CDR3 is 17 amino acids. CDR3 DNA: TGTGCCAGTAGTATAAATAGGGACAGGACTTACTCCTACGAGCAGTACTTC. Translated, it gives CASSINRDRTYSYEQYF.

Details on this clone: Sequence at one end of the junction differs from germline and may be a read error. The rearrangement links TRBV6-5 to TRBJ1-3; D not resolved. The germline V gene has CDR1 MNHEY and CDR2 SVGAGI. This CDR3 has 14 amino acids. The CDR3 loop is CASSYFGEGNTIYF. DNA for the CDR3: TGTGCCAGCAGCTACTTCGGTGAGGGAAACACCATATATTTT.

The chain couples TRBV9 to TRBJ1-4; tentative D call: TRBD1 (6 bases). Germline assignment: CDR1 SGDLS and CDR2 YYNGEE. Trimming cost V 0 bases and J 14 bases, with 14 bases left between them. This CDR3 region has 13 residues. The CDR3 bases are TGTGCCAGCAGCGTAGGGGCCGGGACAAAGCTGTTTTTT. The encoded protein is CASSVGAGTKLFF. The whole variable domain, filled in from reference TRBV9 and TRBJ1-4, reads DSGVTQTPKHLITATGQRVTLRCSPRSGDLSVYWYQQSLDQGLQFLIQYYNGEERAKGNILERFSAQQFPDLHSELNLSSLELGDSALYFCASSVGAGTKLFFGSGTQLSVL.

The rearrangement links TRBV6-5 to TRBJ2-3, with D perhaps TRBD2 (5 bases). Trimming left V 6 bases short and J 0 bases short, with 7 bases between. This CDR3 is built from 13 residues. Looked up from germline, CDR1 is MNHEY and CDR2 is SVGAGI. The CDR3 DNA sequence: TGTGCCAGCAGACGGGGAAGCACAGATACGCAGTATTTT. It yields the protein CASRRGSTDTQYF.

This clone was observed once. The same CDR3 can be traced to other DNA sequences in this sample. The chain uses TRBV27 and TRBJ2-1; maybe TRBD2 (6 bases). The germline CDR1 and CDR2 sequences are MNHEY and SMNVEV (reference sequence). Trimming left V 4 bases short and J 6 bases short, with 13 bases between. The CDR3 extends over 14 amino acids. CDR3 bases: TGTGCCAGCAGTTACGGGAGAGACTTCAATGAGCAGTTCTTC. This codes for CASSYGRDFNEQFF.